This entry lists 30 T cell receptor beta chains sequenced from one sample in a study of blood T cell repertoires in COVID-19. Using immunoSEQ multiplex PCR, the repertoire was profiled, and TCRdb retains in-frame clones only, with some absent. Of some 350,000 clones listed, 85% to 90% are singletons. Sequenced material: peripheral blood. The receptors stem from a woman between 70 and 85 years old with COVID-19, enrolled during active disease.

This chain joins TRBV9 and TRBJ2-2; TRBD2 agrees at 8 bases. The trim removed 3 bases at V and 0 bases at J, leaving 4 bases unmatched. This CDR3 has 16 amino acids. Germline-derived CDR1 and CDR2 are SGDLS and YYNGEE. The CDR3 is CASSAPGGANTGELFF. In DNA form, the CDR3 reads TGTGCCAGCAGCGCCCCGGGGGGGGCGAACACCGGGGAGCTGTTTTTT.

The chain is built from TRBV2 and TRBJ1-3; D is undetermined. Germline lookup yields CDR1 SNHLY and CDR2 FYNNEI. The CDR3 has 14 amino acids. Trimming cost V 2 bases and J 2 bases, with 7 bases left between them. CDR3 sequence (DNA): TGTGCCAGCAGTGAAAACCAGGCTGGAAACACCATATATTTT. Amino acids: CASSENQAGNTIYF.

This chain links TRBV2 with TRBJ2-7, with D possibly being TRBD1 (5 bases). Trimming pared 1 base from V and 4 bases from J, leaving 8 bases between. This CDR3 is built from 13 residues. Germline V CDR1 and CDR2: SNHLY, FYNNEI. The chain's CDR3 is CASSEDRWYEQYF. The CDR3 coding sequence is TGTGCCAGCAGTGAAGACAGGTGGTACGAGCAGTACTTC. The whole variable domain, remainder taken from reference TRBV2 and TRBJ2-7, is EPEVTQTPSHQVTQMGQEVILRCVPISNHLYFYWYRQILGQKVEFLVSFYNNEISEKSEIFDDQFSVERPDGSNFTLKIRSTKLEDSAMYFCASSEDRWYEQYFGPGTRLTVT.

V usage is TRBV5-5 and J usage is TRBJ1-1; D unresolved. V lost 0 bases, J lost 6 bases, and 15 bases lay in between. The germline gives CDR1 SGHKS, CDR2 YYEKEE (reference sequence). The length of the CDR3 is 15 residues. The CDR3 here is CASSLVRPLGAEAFF. The CDR3 coding sequence is TGTGCCAGCAGCTTGGTTAGGCCCCTAGGAGCTGAAGCTTTCTTT.

Regarding this clone: Other DNA sequences from this sample encode an identical CDR3 as well. The chain employs TRBV5-1 and TRBJ2-3; D may be TRBD2 (6 bases). From germline, CDR1 is SGHRS and CDR2 YFSETQ. V was pared by 0 bases and J by 1 base, with 6 bases between. This CDR3 region has 14 residues. This CDR3 is CASSLGGGTDTQYF. The CDR3 nucleotides read TGCGCCAGCAGCTTGGGCGGGGGCACAGATACGCAGTATTTT.

This clone was recorded only once. This chain joins TRBV12-3 or TRBV12-4 and TRBJ1-2; D might be TRBD1 (6 bases). The CDR3 is 13 amino acids. The V and J ends lost 5 bases and 4 bases respectively, with 11 bases between them. The CDR3 DNA reads TGTGCCAGCAGTAAGGACAGATCCTATGGCTACACCTTC. Encoded protein: CASSKDRSYGYTF.

The J gene is TRBJ2-3, the V gene TRBV7-9; 8 bases are a match to TRBD2. CDR1 SEHNR and CDR2 FQNEAQ come from the germline V gene (reference sequence). The CDR3 covers 12 residues. CDR3 bases: TGTGTCCAGCGGGGGAGCACAGATACGCAGTATTTT. This sequence encodes CVQRGSTDTQYF.

J is TRBJ2-1 and V is TRBV15; TRBD1 agrees at 10 bases. CDR3 size: 15 residues. V shed 5 bases and J 5 bases; nucleotides not matched to a gene: 6. CDR1 and CDR2 (germline): LNHNV, YYDKDF (reference sequence). CDR3 protein: CATSLGGQGNNEQFF. DNA of the CDR3: TGTGCCACCAGCTTAGGGGGACAGGGGAACAATGAGCAGTTCTTC.

The chain recombines TRBV28 with TRBJ2-7; 9 bases line up with TRBD2. Losses at the gene ends were 8 bases for V and 2 bases for J; bases not matched to a gene: 7. This CDR3 comprises 14 residues. From germline, CDR1 is MDHEN and CDR2 SYDVKM. For the CDR3, the DNA is TGTGCCAGCCTGGCGGGGGGGGCTACCTACGAGCAGTACTTC. It specifies CASLAGGATYEQYF.

V usage is TRBV2 and J usage is TRBJ2-7; 12 bases match TRBD2. This CDR3 comprises 15 residues. Germline V gives CDR1 SNHLY, CDR2 FYNNEI. J gave up 6 bases and V 7 bases, and 10 bases lay outside the gene matches. The CDR3, as DNA: TGTGCCAGCATGGAGGGACTAGCGGGTGCGGGCGAGCAGTACTTC. Translating gives CASMEGLAGAGEQYF.

Notes on this clone: In the same sample, other DNA sequences code for this CDR3. V usage is TRBV7-6 and J usage is TRBJ2-7; D remains ambiguous. CDR3 length equals 14 residues. Germline V gene lookup returns CDR1 SGHVS and CDR2 FNYEAQ. V lost 1 base and J 0 bases, leaving 7 bases between the germline ends. CDR3 bases: TGTGCCAGCAGCTTAGGGCAGGACTCCTACGAGCAGTACTTC. Its translation is CASSLGQDSYEQYF.

This chain uses TRBV7-2 with TRBJ2-7; 7 bases line up with TRBD1. Per the germline V gene, CDR1 is SGHTA and CDR2 is FQGNSA. The CDR3 covers 15 residues. V lost 5 bases and J lost 2; bases outside the gene matches: 9. CDR3 sequence reads: CASSANRGSAYEQYF. The CDR3 nucleotides read TGTGCCAGCAGCGCAAACAGGGGTTCGGCCTACGAGCAGTACTTC. Filled out from reference TRBV7-2 and TRBJ2-7, the complete variable domain reads GAGVSQSPSNKVTEKGKDVELRCDPISGHTALYWYRQSLGQGLEFLIYFQGNSAPDKSGLPSDRFSAERTGGSVSTLTIQRTQQEDSAVYLCASSANRGSAYEQYFGPGTRLTVT.

The rearrangement joins TRBV2 to TRBJ2-7, with a possible D match to TRBD1 (5 bases). There are 13 residues in the CDR3. V shed 7 bases and J shed 4 bases, with 14 bases lying between them. Per the germline V gene, CDR1 is SNHLY and CDR2 is FYNNEI. The CDR3 DNA reads as TGTGCCAGCAATCGACTGGGGCAGTACGAGCAGTACTTC. Residues: CASNRLGQYEQYF.

This sequence joins TRBV19 and TRBJ1-5, with TRBD1 matching over 10 bases. The ends lost 8 bases at V and 4 bases at J; junction bases unmatched: 5. The length of the CDR3 is 14 residues. The germline CDR1 and CDR2 sequences are LNHDA and SQIVND (reference sequence). CDR3 in DNA: TGTGCCAGTTGCCGGGACAGGGGTAATCAGCCCCAGCATTTT. It is translated as CASCRDRGNQPQHF. Full variable domain (rest looked up from reference TRBV19 and TRBJ1-5): DGGITQSPKYLFRKEGQNVTLSCEQNLNHDAMYWYRQDPGQGLRLIYYSQIVNDFQKGDIAEGYSVSREKKESFPLTVTSAQKNPTAFYLCASCRDRGNQPQHFGDGTRLSIL.

The CDR3 DNA is TGTGCCAGCAGCAAAGAACAGGGGACCTCCTCTGGGGCCAACGTCCTGACTTTC. This codes for CASSKEQGTSSGANVLTF. V gene TRBV21-1 combines with J gene TRBJ2-6; TRBD1 was called by the table and not checked on the DNA. TRBV21-1 is listed as a pseudogene. The CDR3 sequence is 18 residues long.

This chain uses TRBV28 with TRBJ1-3; D is unresolved. Per the germline V gene, CDR1 is MDHEN and CDR2 is SYDVKM. This CDR3 comprises 15 residues. V lost 6 bases, J lost 4 bases, and 16 bases lay in between. This CDR3 is CASSSPGVDGNTIYF. As DNA, the CDR3 is TGTGCCAGCAGCTCGCCGGGAGTCGACGGAAACACCATATATTTT.

This chain connects TRBV19 to TRBJ1-4, with D possibly being TRBD1 (5 bases). Trimming cost V 1 base and J 0 bases, with 12 bases left between them. CDR1 LNHDA and CDR2 SQIVND come from the germline V gene (reference sequence). The CDR3 is 17 residues long. CDR3 region: CASSIGRGGATNEKLFF. Here the CDR3 DNA reads TGTGCCAGTAGTATAGGAAGAGGAGGGGCAACTAATGAAAAACTGTTTTTT.

This rearrangement joins TRBV6-5 to TRBJ2-5, with D maybe TRBD2 (6 bases). The germline CDR1 and CDR2 sequences are MNHEY and SVGAGI. Trimming took off 7 bases at V and 5 bases at J, with 17 bases between the two ends. The CDR3 has 14 residues. The CDR3 here is CASTFEGGRETQYF. As DNA, the CDR3 is TGTGCCAGCACCTTCGAAGGAGGGCGCGAGACCCAGTACTTC.

As for this clone: Within the sample, other DNA sequences also encode this same CDR3. The chain joins TRBV9 to TRBJ1-2; possible D gene TRBD1, 5 bases. V gave up 0 bases and J gave up 2 bases, with 8 bases separating them. Germline loops: CDR1 SGDLS, CDR2 YYNGEE. This CDR3 spans 14 amino acids. CDR3 loop: CASSVGTGNYGYTF. The CDR3 nucleotides read TGTGCCAGCAGCGTAGGCACAGGCAACTATGGCTACACCTTC.

This rearrangement joins TRBV18 to TRBJ2-7, with 7 positions matching TRBD1. Germline-derived CDR1 and CDR2 are KGHSH and LQKENI. Trimming took 3 bases from V and 5 from J; bases not matched to a gene: 4. CDR3 length: 13 amino acids. CDR3 amino acids: CASSPDRDHEQYF. The DNA for the CDR3 is TGTGCCAGCTCACCCGACAGGGACCACGAGCAGTACTTC. The complete variable domain, with remaining parts taken from reference TRBV18 and TRBJ2-7, reads NAGVMQNPRHLVRRRGQEARLRCSPMKGHSHVYWYRQLPEEGLKFMVYLQKENIIDESGMPKERFSAEFPKEGPSILRIQQVVRGDSAAYFCASSPDRDHEQYFGPGTRLTVT.

This chain links TRBV5-1 with TRBJ2-5, with D perhaps TRBD2 (6 bases). The germline gives CDR1 SGHRS, CDR2 YFSETQ. This CDR3 contains 13 residues. V was pared by 5 bases and J by 0 bases, with 8 bases between. CDR3 region: CASRRGNQETQYF. For the CDR3, the DNA is TGCGCCAGCAGGCGGGGAAACCAAGAGACCCAGTACTTC.

J is TRBJ1-2 and V is TRBV2; TRBD1 is a possible D gene (6 bases). V lost 6 bases and J lost 4, with 12 bases in between. Germline CDR1 SNHLY, CDR2 FYNNEI. This CDR3 is built from 13 residues. CDR3 bases: TGTGCCAGCAGAGCCGACAGGCTCTATGGCTACACCTTC. This translates into CASRADRLYGYTF.

The rearrangement joins TRBV5-1 to TRBJ1-6, with 7 bases matching TRBD1. The ends lost 0 bases at V and 5 bases at J; junction bases unmatched: 5. Germline lookup yields CDR1 SGHRS and CDR2 YFSETQ. The CDR3 totals 16 residues. The CDR3 loop is CASSLEGATDNSPLHF. Written as DNA, the CDR3 is TGCGCCAGCAGCTTGGAGGGGGCTACCGATAATTCACCCCTCCACTTT.

The genes are TRBV7-3 and TRBJ2-3; D is uncertain. Deletions cut 4 bases from V and 2 bases from J, with 13 bases between. There are 15 residues in the CDR3. Germline values: CDR1 SGHTA, CDR2 FQGTGA. CDR3 sequence reads: CASSSLGRYTDTQYF. The CDR3 bases are TGTGCCAGCAGCTCCCTGGGCCGGTACACAGATACGCAGTATTTT. Supplemented by reference TRBV7-3 and TRBJ2-3, the full variable domain reads GAGVSQTPSNKVTEKGKYVELRCDPISGHTALYWYRQSLGQGPEFLIYFQGTGAADDSGLPNDRFFAVRPEGSVSTLKIQRTERGDSAVYLCASSSLGRYTDTQYFGPGTRLTVL.

V gene TRBV29-1 combines with J gene TRBJ1-4; D might be TRBD1 (5 bases). V was clipped by 0 bases and J by 7 bases, with 12 bases between them. The CDR3 loop spans 14 amino acids. Germline V gene data show CDR1 as SQVTM and CDR2 as ANQGSEA. The CDR3 spells CSVEEAREGEKLFF. The CDR3, as DNA: TGCAGCGTTGAAGAAGCCAGGGAAGGTGAAAAACTGTTTTTT.

The genes are TRBV28 and TRBJ2-3, with 8 bases lining up with TRBD1. V was pared by 6 bases and J by 0 bases, with 20 bases of the junction left unmatched. Germline loops: CDR1 MDHEN, CDR2 SYDVKM. This CDR3 region has 20 residues. The CDR3 nucleotides are TGTGCCAGCAGCCCCCTCGGACAGGGCTCCCGTGAACCTAGCACAGATACGCAGTATTTT. Amino acid sequence: CASSPLGQGSREPSTDTQYF.

This chain links TRBV5-4 with TRBJ2-2, with D possibly TRBD2 on 7 matching bases. The germline gives CDR1 SGHNT, CDR2 YYREEE (reference sequence). V was shortened by 4 bases and J by 5 bases, with 21 bases between the two germline ends. The CDR3 totals 17 residues. CDR3 region: CASSPDDGGLLTGELFF. For the CDR3, the DNA is TGTGCCAGCAGCCCGGATGACGGGGGGCTACTAACCGGGGAGCTGTTTTTT.

The chain joins TRBV18 to TRBJ2-1; possibly TRBD2 for D (6 bases). This CDR3 spans 15 amino acids. CDR1 and CDR2 from the germline V gene are KGHSH and LQKENI. V was shortened by 3 bases and J by 9 bases, with 18 bases between the two germline ends. The CDR3 DNA is TGTGCCAGCTCACCTGAAATTAGGGACTTACCTGAGCAGTTCTTC. Protein product: CASSPEIRDLPEQFF.

This sequence joins TRBV7-2 and TRBJ2-6; 10 positions agree with TRBD2. Germline V CDR1 and CDR2: SGHTA, FQGNSA. J lost 0 bases, V lost 5 bases, and 4 bases had no gene match. The CDR3 loop spans 17 amino acids. The CDR3 nucleotides read TGTGCCAGCAGCCGCGGACTAGCGGACTCTGGGGCCAACGTCCTGACTTTC. This codes for CASSRGLADSGANVLTF.

The genes are TRBV19 and TRBJ1-1; perhaps TRBD1 as D (5 bases). Deletions cut 7 bases from V and 4 bases from J, with 19 bases between. Germline V gene data show CDR1 as LNHDA and CDR2 as SQIVND (reference sequence). The CDR3 totals 15 residues. CDR3 bases: TGTGCCAGTAAGAAGTCTAACCAGGGTTTCACTGAAGCTTTCTTT. This sequence encodes CASKKSNQGFTEAFF.